This is a list of T cell receptor beta chains from one sample in a study of blood T cell repertoires in COVID-19. TCRdb keeps only in-frame clones here, not all; method: immunoSEQ multiplex PCR. The sample lists 200,000 to 250,000 clones; roughly 80% were seen once. Input material: peripheral blood. The source is a woman aged 80 or over with COVID-19, enrolled during active disease. Both conserved end residues are part of each CDR3. Each record gives: D gene, V gene, J gene, clone size, CDR3 protein, CDR3 DNA. D genes are given only for firm matches. Clone size is not always given. Where it is, it says once, few, many or a class for expanded clones.

D gene: .
V gene: TRBV18
J gene: TRBJ1-1
clone size: .
CDR3 protein: CASSGSGGTNTEAFF
CDR3 DNA: TGTGCCAGCTCAGGGTCGGGGGGGACTAACACTGAAGCTTTCTTT

D gene: TRBD2
V gene: TRBV5-6
J gene: TRBJ2-1
clone size: .
CDR3 protein: CASSLVLAVSYNEQFF
CDR3 DNA: TGTGCCAGCAGCTTGGTCCTAGCGGTCTCCTACAATGAGCAGTTCTTC

D gene: TRBD1
V gene: TRBV6-5
J gene: TRBJ1-6
clone size: .
CDR3 protein: CASNRGQGNSPLHF
CDR3 DNA: TGTGCCAGCAACAGGGGACAGGGGAATTCACCCCTCCACTTT

D gene: .
V gene: TRBV3-1/TRBV3-2
J gene: TRBJ2-5
clone size: .
CDR3 protein: CASSKTGSVLQETQYF
CDR3 DNA: TGTGCCAGCAGCAAAACGGGGTCGGTATTACAAGAGACCCAGTACTTC

D gene: TRBD1
V gene: TRBV7-9
J gene: TRBJ1-4
clone size: .
CDR3 protein: CASSLVQDRLVLADEKLFF
CDR3 DNA: TGTGCCAGCAGCTTAGTGCAGGACAGGTTGGTATTGGCGGATGAAAAACTGTTTTTT

D gene: .
V gene: TRBV4-2
J gene: TRBJ2-3
clone size: .
CDR3 protein: CASSLGPEGGTDTQYF
CDR3 DNA: TGTGCCAGCAGCCTTGGGCCTGAAGGGGGCACAGATACGCAGTATTTT

D gene: TRBD1
V gene: TRBV6-1
J gene: TRBJ2-4
clone size: once
CDR3 protein: CASSEVGTGGLNIQYF
CDR3 DNA: TGTGCCAGCAGTGAGGTTGGGACAGGGGGCCTGAACATTCAGTACTTC

D gene: TRBD2
V gene: TRBV5-1
J gene: TRBJ2-3
clone size: .
CDR3 protein: CASSRTPGLGGTDTQYF
CDR3 DNA: TGCGCCAGCAGCCGGACCCCGGGACTGGGGGGGACAGATACGCAGTATTTT

D gene: .
V gene: TRBV24-1
J gene: TRBJ2-1
clone size: .
CDR3 protein: CATSDRVFSYNEQFF
CDR3 DNA: TGTGCCACCAGTGATCGAGTCTTCTCCTACAATGAGCAGTTCTTC

D gene: TRBD1
V gene: TRBV30
J gene: TRBJ1-1
clone size: .
CDR3 protein: CAWSIGTGQNTEAFF
CDR3 DNA: TGTGCCTGGAGTATAGGGACAGGGCAAAACACTGAAGCTTTCTTT

D gene: TRBD1
V gene: TRBV3-1/TRBV3-2
J gene: TRBJ1-2
clone size: .
CDR3 protein: CASSQGTGFYGYTF
CDR3 DNA: TGTGCCAGCAGCCAAGGGACAGGGTTCTATGGCTACACCTTC

D gene: .
V gene: TRBV3-1/TRBV3-2
J gene: TRBJ1-2
clone size: .
CDR3 protein: CASSPGPSAGYDYTF
CDR3 DNA: TGTGCCAGCAGCCCCGGACCCTCGGCGGGCTATGACTACACCTTC

D gene: .
V gene: TRBV3-1/TRBV3-2
J gene: TRBJ1-2
clone size: few
CDR3 protein: CASSQQGTYGYTF
CDR3 DNA: TGTGCCAGCAGCCAACAGGGGACCTATGGCTACACCTTC

D gene: .
V gene: TRBV2
J gene: TRBJ1-1
clone size: .
CDR3 protein: CASRALVGTEAFF
CDR3 DNA: TGTGCCAGCAGAGCGTTGGTGGGCACTGAAGCTTTCTTT

D gene: .
V gene: TRBV2
J gene: TRBJ2-2
clone size: .
CDR3 protein: CASSEMAGTGELFF
CDR3 DNA: TGTGCCAGCAGTGAGATGGCGGGCACCGGGGAGCTGTTTTTT

D gene: TRBD1
V gene: TRBV3-1/TRBV3-2
J gene: TRBJ2-2
clone size: once
CDR3 protein: CASSRWTGGNTGELFF
CDR3 DNA: TGTGCCAGCAGCCGCTGGACAGGGGGAAACACCGGGGAGCTGTTTTTT

D gene: TRBD1
V gene: TRBV19
J gene: TRBJ1-2
clone size: .
CDR3 protein: CASSIGQGANYGYTF
CDR3 DNA: TGTGCCAGTAGTATAGGACAGGGAGCTAACTATGGCTACACCTTC

D gene: .
V gene: TRBV18
J gene: TRBJ1-1
clone size: .
CDR3 protein: CASSPPWGEGNTEAFF
CDR3 DNA: TGTGCCAGCTCACCGCCCTGGGGGGAGGGGAACACTGAAGCTTTCTTT

D gene: TRBD1
V gene: TRBV7-2
J gene: TRBJ1-5
clone size: .
CDR3 protein: CASSARGRSDQPQHF
CDR3 DNA: TGTGCCAGCAGCGCCAGGGGGCGAAGCGATCAGCCCCAGCATTTT

D gene: .
V gene: TRBV9
J gene: TRBJ2-1
clone size: .
CDR3 protein: CASSVGWAPYNEQFF
CDR3 DNA: TGTGCCAGCAGCGTAGGGTGGGCCCCCTACAATGAGCAGTTCTTC

D gene: .
V gene: TRBV5-4
J gene: TRBJ2-3
clone size: .
CDR3 protein: CASSLDLRRGSTDTQYF
CDR3 DNA: TGTGCCAGCAGCTTGGATTTGAGGCGGGGAAGCACAGATACGCAGTATTTT

D gene: TRBD2
V gene: TRBV5-1
J gene: TRBJ2-5
clone size: .
CDR3 protein: CASSLPPSGGQGETQYF
CDR3 DNA: TGCGCCAGCAGCTTGCCCCCTAGCGGGGGCCAGGGAGAGACCCAGTACTTC

D gene: .
V gene: TRBV7-2
J gene: TRBJ2-1
clone size: .
CDR3 protein: CASSLDRENEQFF
CDR3 DNA: TGTGCCAGCAGCTTAGACAGGGAGAATGAGCAGTTCTTC

D gene: TRBD1
V gene: TRBV7-9
J gene: TRBJ2-3
clone size: .
CDR3 protein: CASSSGQGGTDTQYF
CDR3 DNA: TGTGCCAGCAGCTCGGGACAGGGAGGCACAGATACGCAGTATTTT

D gene: .
V gene: TRBV4-1
J gene: TRBJ1-2
clone size: .
CDR3 protein: CASSQASYGYTF
CDR3 DNA: TGCGCCAGCAGCCAAGCCAGCTATGGCTACACCTTC

D gene: .
V gene: TRBV27
J gene: TRBJ2-3
clone size: .
CDR3 protein: CASGPRAGLTDTQYF
CDR3 DNA: TGTGCCAGCGGGCCTAGGGCGGGGCTCACAGATACGCAGTATTTT

D gene: TRBD1
V gene: TRBV7-2
J gene: TRBJ1-2
clone size: .
CDR3 protein: CASSPQGQGVGYTF
CDR3 DNA: TGTGCCAGCAGCCCGCAGGGACAGGGGGTCGGCTACACCTTC

D gene: .
V gene: TRBV11-2
J gene: TRBJ1-1
clone size: .
CDR3 protein: CASNRMNTEAFF
CDR3 DNA: TGTGCCAGCAACAGAATGAACACTGAAGCTTTCTTT

D gene: .
V gene: TRBV4-2
J gene: TRBJ2-3
clone size: once
CDR3 protein: CASSHPEEPKDSETDTQYF
CDR3 DNA: TGTGCCAGCAGCCACCCTGAGGAACCCAAAGACTCCGAAACAGATACGCAGTATTTT

D gene: .
V gene: TRBV6-5
J gene: TRBJ2-1
clone size: .
CDR3 protein: CASRDRPSYNEQFF
CDR3 DNA: TGTGCCAGCAGAGACAGGCCATCCTACAATGAGCAGTTCTTC

D gene: TRBD2
V gene: TRBV29-1
J gene: TRBJ2-3
clone size: .
CDR3 protein: CSVESVAGGLRGSDTQYF
CDR3 DNA: TGCAGCGTTGAATCGGTAGCGGGGGGGCTACGGGGATCAGATACGCAGTATTTT

D gene: .
V gene: TRBV4-1
J gene: TRBJ2-7
clone size: .
CDR3 protein: CASSQAAALSYEQYF
CDR3 DNA: TGCGCCAGCAGCCAAGCGGCAGCGCTATCCTACGAGCAGTACTTC